Following are 4 T cell receptor beta chains from one sample sequenced in a study of Graves' ophthalmopathy and Graves' hyperthyroidism. As the template, RNA transcripts were used to amplify TCR beta CDR3 regions. Following a first-round RT-PCR that used HTBI primers, a second-round multiplex PCR was carried out. A single record per CDR3 protein comes from TCRdb applying MiXCR to the multiplex PCR reads. The profile covers hundreds of thousands of distinct CDR3 sequences, with around a fifth appearing a single time and around 3% taken by the ten largest. The sample consisted of peripheral blood. The receptors stem from a woman between 18 and 29 years old with stable Graves' hyperthyroidism.

Ten or more counts support this clonotype. The CDR3 DNA sequence: TGCGCCAGCAGCTCAGGACTAGCGGGGACCTCTTACGAGCAGTACTTC. Translation: CASSSGLAGTSYEQYF. The V call is TRBV5-1, the J call TRBJ2-7, with 12 bases lining up with TRBD2. Germline CDR1 SGHRS, CDR2 YFSETQ. The CDR3 covers 16 residues. With V trimmed by 3 bases and J by 4 bases, 8 bases remained unmatched. Full variable domain (missing parts from reference TRBV5-1 and TRBJ2-7): KAGVTQTPRYLIKTRGQQVTLSCSPISGHRSVSWYQQTPGQGLQFLFEYFSETQRNKGNFPGRFSGRQFSNSRSEMNVSTLELGDSALYLCASSSGLAGTSYEQYFGPGTRLTVT.

This clonotype was counted ten times or more. The chain links TRBV10-3 to TRBJ1-6, with TRBD1 matching over 7 bases. This CDR3 is 15 amino acids long. V was clipped by 4 bases and J by 4 bases; unmatched bases: 4. Germline values: CDR1 ENHRY, CDR2 SYGVKD. CDR3 nucleotides: TGTGCCATCAGTGGAGGGACAGCATATAATTCACCCCTCCACTTT. Its protein is CAISGGTAYNSPLHF.

The genes are TRBV18 and TRBJ1-1; TRBD1 agrees at 8 bases. Unmatched junction bases numbered 4, after V lost 5 bases and J lost 8 bases. This CDR3 is 12 amino acids long. CDR1 KGHSH and CDR2 LQKENI come from the germline V gene. CDR3: CASSTRQGEAFF. CDR3 sequence (DNA): TGTGCCAGCTCAACTCGACAGGGGGAAGCTTTCTTT.

Many counts were recorded for this clonotype. J is TRBJ2-2 and V is TRBV5-1, with D perhaps being TRBD1 or TRBD2 (5 bases each). The CDR3 contains 14 residues. The germline V and J ends were trimmed by 5 bases and 4 bases, with 12 bases remaining between them. The V gene's germline CDR1 is SGHRS and CDR2 YFSETQ. The CDR3: CASSRGRGTGELFF. CDR3 DNA sequence: TGCGCCAGCAGTCGGGGCAGAGGCACCGGGGAGCTGTTTTTT.